This T cell receptor (beta chain) was retrieved from a study of cytomegalovirus exposure and HLA in healthy donors. About the research overall: Genotyping of some 400 donors showed that about 83% belonged to the Caucasian-associated ancestry cluster. Study outcomes and limitations: A reported reduction in N-insertions relative to the roughly 610-donor mean was seen in an Asian-associated ancestry cluster in a later analysis.

A word on this clone: Its specificity is unknown.

The germline gives CDR1 MNHNS, CDR2 SASEGT. V dropped 4 bases and J dropped 4 bases, with 16 bases sitting between them. The CDR3 has 15 amino acids. PCR primers comprised 60 Vbeta and 13 Jbeta primers. The repertoire was sequenced with immunoSEQ multiplex PCR; TCRdb's copy has only in-frame clones and lacks some. Here the sample spans some 130,000 clones, 82% being singletons. The receptor's source is a woman aged 45-65 years in good health and CMV-seropositive. The chain combines TRBV6-1 with TRBJ1-1, with D unclear. Sequencing used PBMCs. CDR3 residues: CASSGHPGGSTEAFF. The CDR3 coding sequence is TGTGCCAGCAGTGGGCATCCGGGCGGGAGCACTGAAGCTTTCTTT.